This T cell receptor beta chain was sequenced in a study of T cells in Graves' hyperthyroidism and ophthalmopathy. Germline assignment: CDR1 SNHLY and CDR2 FYNNEI. Trimming took off 2 bases at V and 3 bases at J, with 10 bases between the two ends. The CDR3 spans 14 residues. What was amplified from RNA transcripts were TCR beta CDR3 regions. A first-round RT-PCR of the TCR CDR3 used the HTBI primer set. TCRdb used MiXCR to reprocess the multiplex PCR reads, holding one entry per CDR3 protein. The sample includes 350,000 to 400,000 distinct CDR3 sequences, less than 20% of them seen just once. This clonotype is categorized as large.

Specimen: blood. This receptor was identified in a man in his late teens or twenties with Graves' ophthalmopathy. The rearrangement links TRBV2 to TRBJ1-1; D not certain. CDR3 DNA: TGTGCCAGCAGTGAAACATCAGTACACACTGAAGCTTTCTTT. Translated, it gives CASSETSVHTEAFF. Combining the CDR3 with reference TRBV2 and TRBJ1-1 gives the whole variable domain EPEVTQTPSHQVTQMGQEVILRCVPISNHLYFYWYRQILGQKVEFLVSFYNNEISEKSEIFDDQFSVERPDGSNFTLKIRSTKLEDSAMYFCASSETSVHTEAFFGQGTRLTVV.